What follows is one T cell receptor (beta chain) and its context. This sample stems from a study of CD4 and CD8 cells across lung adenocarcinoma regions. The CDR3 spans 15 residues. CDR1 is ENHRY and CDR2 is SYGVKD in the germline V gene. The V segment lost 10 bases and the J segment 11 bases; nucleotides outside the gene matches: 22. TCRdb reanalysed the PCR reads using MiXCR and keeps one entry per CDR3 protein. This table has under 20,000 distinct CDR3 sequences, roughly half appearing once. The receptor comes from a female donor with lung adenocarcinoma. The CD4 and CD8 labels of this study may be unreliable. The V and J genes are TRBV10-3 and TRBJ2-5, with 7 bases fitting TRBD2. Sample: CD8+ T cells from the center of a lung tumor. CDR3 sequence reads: CATGAGASGKDTQYF. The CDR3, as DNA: TGTGCCACGGGTGCCGGGGCTAGCGGCAAAGATACGCAGTACTTC.